The TCR beta chain under discussion was sequenced for a study of PD-1 blockade in classical Hodgkin lymphoma. Using immunoSEQ multiplex PCR, the repertoire was profiled, and TCRdb retains in-frame clones only, with some absent. The repertoire has about 64,000 clones, more than 80% of them found once; the top ten carry around 8%. This CDR3 has 18 residues. CDR1 is LNHDA, CDR2 SQIVND, per germline (reference sequence). Unmatched junction bases numbered 13, after V lost 4 bases and J lost 4 bases. As for time point: cycle 4 day 1 (C4D1), after 5 to 7 weeks of nivolumab. After autologous stem cell transplantation all patients relapsed, and prior brentuximab vedotin exposure differed between cohorts. Complete response, partial response or progressive disease were the best responses. In its sample, this clone was seen once. Its cognate antigen is unknown. Overall study results and limits: At baseline, newly diagnosed patients reportedly showed less TCR diversity than healthy donors. The baseline diversity of complete responders showed similarity to that of newly diagnosed patients. A significant rise in TCR diversity by C4D1 was seen for CD4+ but not CD8+ cells.

Sample: peripheral blood mononuclear cells (PBMCs), taken before the fourth cycle of nivolumab. This receptor was identified in a human donor with classical Hodgkin lymphoma. This chain uses TRBV19 with TRBJ2-2, with 9 bases that match TRBD1. CDR3 in amino acids: CASSNLRDRAIGTGELFF. CDR3 bases: TGTGCCAGTAGTAACCTCCGGGACAGGGCGATAGGCACCGGGGAGCTGTTTTTT.